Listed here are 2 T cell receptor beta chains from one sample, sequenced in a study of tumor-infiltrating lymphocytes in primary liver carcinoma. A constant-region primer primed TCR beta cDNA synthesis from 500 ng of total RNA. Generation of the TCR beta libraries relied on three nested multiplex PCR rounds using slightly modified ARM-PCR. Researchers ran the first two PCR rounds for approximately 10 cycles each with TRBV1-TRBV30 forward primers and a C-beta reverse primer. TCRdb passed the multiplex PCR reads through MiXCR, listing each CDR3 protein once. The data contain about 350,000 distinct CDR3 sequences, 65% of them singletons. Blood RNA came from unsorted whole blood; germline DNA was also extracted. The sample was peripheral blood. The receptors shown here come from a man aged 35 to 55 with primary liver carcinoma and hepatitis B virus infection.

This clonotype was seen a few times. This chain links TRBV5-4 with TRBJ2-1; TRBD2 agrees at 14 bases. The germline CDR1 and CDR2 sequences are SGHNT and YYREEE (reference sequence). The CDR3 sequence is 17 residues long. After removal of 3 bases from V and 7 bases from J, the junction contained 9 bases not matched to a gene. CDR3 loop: CASSSRLAGGRKNEQFF. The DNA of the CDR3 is TGTGCCAGCAGCTCCCGACTAGCGGGAGGGCGAAAGAATGAGCAGTTCTTC.

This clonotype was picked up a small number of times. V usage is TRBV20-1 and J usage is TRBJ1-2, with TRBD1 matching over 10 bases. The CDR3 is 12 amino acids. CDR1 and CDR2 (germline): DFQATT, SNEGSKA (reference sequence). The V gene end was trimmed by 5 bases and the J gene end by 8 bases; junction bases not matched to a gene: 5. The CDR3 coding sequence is TGCAGTGCTCTTGACAGGGGGCACGGCTACACCTTC. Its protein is CSALDRGHGYTF.